A selection of T cell receptor beta chains follows, all from one sample in a study of cytomegalovirus exposure and HLA in healthy donors. TCRdb's table, derived via immunoSEQ multiplex PCR, lists solely in-frame clones and lacks some. The sample carries fewer than 200,000 clones, about 80% recorded once. Input material: PBMCs. Receptors originate from a man between 18 and 35 years old in good health and CMV-seropositive. Each CDR3 is given without its conserved first and last residue.

TRBV5-1,ASSPPGSYSPLH
TRBV14,ASSQVGTGRGEQY
TRBV6-5,ASSYGSFGDTQY
TRBV13,ASSLGITGLSTDTQY
TRBV13,ASSFRTGTVDEQY
TRBV11-3,ASSIRALAGSLSSYEQY
TRBV27,ASSLSVTGGNTIY
TRBV6-5,ASRRDFLGGYEQY
TRBV4-3,ASSQQGAGTDTQY
TRBV5-1,ASRQGAHGGANVLT
TRBV11-2,ASNRLEETQY
TRBV6-5,ATSYPGQYYGYT
TRBV9,ASSVSNTGGGEKLF
TRBV12-2,ASRKKGQDNTEAF
TRBV19,ASSTRQMSNQPQH
TRBV19,ASSPQGGSGNTIY
TRBV10-2,ASSEVASEPPDEQF
TRBV6-1,ASSETLGTGTDTQY
TRBV6-4,ASSESSGGVNEQF
TRBV19,ASSIVRENEQF
TRBV5-4,ASTVATGGSRNTEAF
TRBV6-6,ASSYSVRENEQF
TRBV15,ATFTQKYQGWGTQY
TRBV15,ATSREQGAYGYT
TRBV10-3,AAWGRAGGYT
TRBV27,ASSLPGTSGGPYNEQF
TRBV2,ASSEATGRGSGANVLT
TRBV6-6,ASSYSTVRQNIQY
TRBV7-9,ASSTPGQSETQY
TRBV9,ASSVLGTAETQY
TRBV5-6,ASSLGEYDFETQY
TRBV19,ASSIALSSGGNTGELF
TRBV6-5,ASSYSGDRGNEQY
TRBV29-1,SAATGYYNEQF
TRBV6-5,ASREYGNEKLF
TRBV5-1,ASSPWSPDRLNSNQPQH
TRBV9,ASSDDSNTEAF
TRBV4-2,ASSQDEAGRTYNEQF
TRBV5-1,ASSLLGEAF
TRBV6-5,ASSYSSQGDYEQY
TRBV7-9,ASSRDRFDYGYT
TRBV5-5,ASSTEKTGGNTEAF
TRBV5-4,VGGQGAVNEQF
TRBV7-9,ASSLGGGGGNQPQH
TRBV14,ASSQGTTAGAAQY